This T cell receptor (beta chain) originates from a study of blood T cells in healthy people across ages. The V and J ends lost 0 bases and 4 bases respectively, with 9 bases between them. This CDR3 comprises 13 residues. Germline-derived CDR1 and CDR2 are SQVTM and ANQGSEA. Many counts were recorded for this clonotype. PCR was performed a second time for roughly 7 to 12 cycles using a sample-barcoded 5' primer and a J-beta primer mix. TCRdb reanalysed the 5' RACE reads using MiXCR and keeps one entry per CDR3 protein. The sample shows some 760,000 distinct CDR3 sequences, 20% to 30% of them seen only once. This sample also belongs to another study, concerning T cells of mothers and their children.

This TCR came from a boy younger than 18 in good health. This rearrangement joins TRBV29-1 to TRBJ2-5, with D possibly TRBD2 on 5 matching bases. Sequencing input: blood. The CDR3 is CSVEDPGLETQYF. For the CDR3, the DNA is TGCAGCGTTGAAGATCCAGGACTAGAGACCCAGTACTTC.